A selection of T cell receptor beta chains follows, all from one sample in a study of metastatic and nonmetastatic thyroid tumors. TCRdb re-clonotyped the PCR reads through MiXCR. The table lists about 32,000 clones, roughly a fifth of them singletons, with under 9.5% in the top ten. The material sequenced was blood. Receptors were obtained from a female donor with papillary thyroid cancer or a benign thyroid nodule (not recorded which). Some clones in this sample may be carry-over from other donors' samples. CDR3s include the opening cysteine and the closing phenylalanine or tryptophan. A D gene is named only where the DNA matches it firmly. Some rows mark clone size as missing; the rest say once, few, many or name a class of expanded clone.

D gene	clone size	V gene	J gene	CDR3 protein	CDR3 DNA
-	few	TRBV27	TRBJ2-7	CASSPRGGDHYEQYF	TGTGCCAGCAGTCCCCGGGGCGGGGACCACTACGAGCAGTACTTC
-	few	TRBV6-1	TRBJ2-3	CASSPRTDTQYF	TGTGCCAGCAGTCCCCGCACAGATACGCAGTATTTT
-	few	TRBV6-5	TRBJ1-3	CASSYSWTPGNTIYF	TGTGCCAGCAGTTACTCCTGGACCCCTGGAAACACCATATATTTT
-	many	TRBV9	TRBJ2-3	CASSVGTGTDTQYF	TGTGCCAGCAGCGTGGGGACTGGCACAGATACGCAGTATTTT
TRBD2	-	TRBV12-3/TRBV12-4	TRBJ2-7	CASTLTSGSSYEQYF	TGTGCCAGCACCCTGACTAGCGGAAGCTCCTACGAGCAGTACTTC
TRBD2	-	TRBV12-3/TRBV12-4	TRBJ2-1	CASSFGGGLASLEQFF	TGTGCCAGCAGTTTCGGTGGCGGACTAGCGTCCCTCGAGCAGTTCTTC
-	few	TRBV28	TRBJ2-7	CASSLNEQYF	TGTGCCAGCAGTTTAAACGAGCAGTACTTC
-	many	TRBV3-1	TRBJ1-2	CASSPRNLDGYTF	TGTGCCAGCAGCCCCAGGAATCTAGATGGCTACACCTTC
-	many	TRBV18	TRBJ1-2	CASSPNPGRQGTRCTF	TGTGCCAGCTCACCAAATCCCGGGAGGCAGGGGACCCGGTGCACCTTC
-	-	TRBV5-1	TRBJ1-6	CASRREVNSPLHF	TGCGCCAGCAGACGGGAGGTTAATTCACCCCTCCACTTT
-	-	TRBV20-1	TRBJ1-2	CSARAKVDYGYTF	TGCAGTGCTAGAGCAAAGGTTGACTATGGCTACACCTTC
-	many	TRBV9	TRBJ1-1	CASSPRGGTEAFF	TGTGCCAGCAGCCCCCGGGGCGGCACTGAAGCTTTCTTT
-	many	TRBV19	TRBJ2-7	CASSINGPTGEQYF	TGTGCCAGTAGTATCAACGGGCCTACGGGGGAGCAGTACTTC
-	-	TRBV4-3	TRBJ2-7	CASSEEVSRGWYSYEQYF	TGCGCCAGCAGCGAAGAAGTAAGTCGGGGTTGGTACTCCTACGAGCAGTACTTC
-	many	TRBV7-3	TRBJ2-3	CASSKDSYSTDTQYF	TGTGCCAGCAGCAAGGACAGCTATAGCACAGATACGCAGTATTTT
-	many	TRBV19	TRBJ2-5	CASSRAFQETQYF	TGTGCCAGTAGTAGGGCGTTCCAAGAGACCCAGTACTTC
-	many	TRBV5-6	TRBJ1-5	CASSLDGGASNQPQHF	TGTGCCAGCAGCTTGGACGGGGGGGCCAGCAATCAGCCCCAGCATTTT
TRBD2	few	TRBV6-2/TRBV6-3	TRBJ2-7	CASSYARTSGYEQYF	TGTGCCAGCAGTTACGCACGGACTAGCGGTTACGAGCAGTACTTC
-	-	TRBV20-1	TRBJ2-1	CSAREGGLRMAYYNEQFF	TGCAGTGCTAGGGAAGGGGGACTCCGTATGGCATACTACAATGAGCAGTTCTTC
-	many	TRBV29-1	TRBJ2-3	CSVSPLADTQYF	TGCAGCGTGAGTCCCTTGGCAGATACGCAGTATTTT
-	many	TRBV5-1	TRBJ2-1	CASSLLGVFYNEQFF	TGCGCCAGCAGCTTGCTAGGGGTTTTTTACAATGAGCAGTTCTTC
-	many	TRBV4-1	TRBJ1-1	CASSQDTRVNTEAFF	TGCGCCAGCAGCCAAGATACACGAGTGAACACTGAAGCTTTCTTT
-	many	TRBV5-1	TRBJ1-2	CASSRGVVDYGYTF	TGCGCCAGCAGCAGAGGGGTGGTGGACTATGGCTACACCTTC
TRBD1	many	TRBV11-1	TRBJ2-7	CASSFIPGQNSYEQYF	TGTGCCAGCAGCTTTATACCGGGACAGAATTCCTACGAGCAGTACTTC
TRBD2	-	TRBV6-1	TRBJ2-3	CATIREEITDTQYF	TGTGCCACGATCCGGGAGGAAATCACAGATACGCAGTATTTT
-	-	TRBV5-4	TRBJ2-2	CASSLVGVNTGELFF	TGTGCCAGCAGCTTGGTGGGGGTCAACACCGGGGAGCTGTTTTTT
-	many	TRBV6-6	TRBJ1-3	CASSYLASSGNTIYF	TGTGCCAGCAGTTACCTGGCCAGCTCTGGAAACACCATATATTTT
-	many	TRBV6-1	TRBJ1-2	CASSKDRLNYGYTF	TGTGCCAGCAGTAAGGACAGACTAAACTATGGCTACACCTTC
TRBD1	few	TRBV12-5	TRBJ1-1	CASGSGQAWKGEAFF	TGTGCTAGTGGTTCCGGACAGGCTTGGAAGGGTGAAGCTTTCTTT
-	-	TRBV7-8	TRBJ2-7	CASSLAGVKEQYF	TGTGCCAGCAGCTTAGCGGGAGTCAAGGAGCAGTACTTC
-	medium-sized	TRBV3-1	TRBJ2-7	CASSLGQSSYEQYF	TGTGCCAGCAGTCTCGGACAGAGCTCCTACGAGCAGTACTTC
-	few	TRBV27	TRBJ2-7	CASSLSASTYEQYF	TGTGCCAGCAGTTTATCTGCCAGCACCTACGAGCAGTACTTC
TRBD1	-	TRBV20-1	TRBJ1-1	CSALARGQGMTEAFF	TGCAGTGCTCTCGCGAGGGGGCAGGGTATGACTGAAGCTTTCTTT
TRBD2	many	TRBV6-1	TRBJ2-1	CATKLADNYNEQFF	TGTGCCACCAAACTAGCGGACAATTACAATGAGCAGTTCTTC
-	-	TRBV6-1	TRBJ2-5	CASYSDRTQYF	TGTGCCAGTTACTCCGATAGGACCCAGTACTTC
-	medium-sized	TRBV5-8	TRBJ1-6	CASSFDSRSSPLHF	TGTGCCAGCAGCTTTGACAGTAGGAGTTCACCCCTCCACTTT
-	many	TRBV18	TRBJ2-2	CASSRRNTGELFF	TGTGCCAGCTCACGCAGAAACACCGGGGAGCTGTTTTTT
TRBD2	medium-sized	TRBV5-1	TRBJ2-3	CASSLAGTSGSTDTQYF	TGCGCCAGCAGCTTGGCAGGGACTAGCGGGAGCACAGATACGCAGTATTTT
TRBD2	-	TRBV11-2	TRBJ2-2	CASSLVSFGGANTGELFF	TGTGCCAGCAGCTTAGTCTCATTTGGGGGGGCGAACACCGGGGAGCTGTTTTTT
-	medium-sized	TRBV3-1	TRBJ1-3	CASSRSRDTIYF	TGTGCCAGCAGCCGCAGTCGCGACACCATATATTTT
-	-	TRBV7-8	TRBJ1-3	CASSFADGTGNTIYF	TGTGCCAGCAGCTTCGCAGACGGAACTGGAAACACCATATATTTT
-	-	TRBV18	TRBJ1-4	CASSNRREKLFF	TGTGCCAGCTCAAACAGACGGGAAAAACTGTTTTTT
TRBD1	many	TRBV6-8	TRBJ1-4	CASIGGKANEKLFF	TGTGCCAGCATAGGGGGCAAGGCTAATGAAAAACTGTTTTTT
TRBD2	many	TRBV7-2	TRBJ2-2	CASSLWAGTRGTGELFF	TGTGCCAGCAGCTTATGGGCCGGGACTAGAGGCACCGGGGAGCTGTTTTTT
-	-	TRBV28	TRBJ1-5	CASRPGHGGQPQNF	TGTGCCAGCAGACCTGGACACGGGGGTCAGCCCCAGAATTTT
-	-	TRBV6-1	TRBJ2-1	CASTFGLNNEQFF	TGTGCCAGCACCTTTGGACTAAACAATGAGCAGTTCTTC
TRBD2	many	TRBV18	TRBJ2-4	CASSPSAGAAKNIQYF	TGTGCCAGCTCACCATCAGCGGGGGCGGCCAAAAACATTCAGTACTTC
-	-	TRBV11-2	TRBJ1-1	CASSLGLENTEAFF	TGTGCCAGCAGCTTAGGGCTGGAGAACACTGAAGCTTTCTTT
-	few	TRBV29-1	TRBJ1-2	CSVEGIEYGYTF	TGCAGCGTTGAAGGGATTGAATATGGCTACACCTTC
-	many	TRBV20-1	TRBJ1-2	CSAILVGGFYGYTF	TGCAGTGCTATCCTCGTCGGAGGATTCTATGGCTACACCTTC
TRBD2	many	TRBV5-1	TRBJ2-3	CASSYASGGLTDTQYF	TGCGCCAGCAGCTACGCTAGCGGGGGACTTACAGATACGCAGTATTTT
-	once	TRBV20-1	TRBJ1-4	CSASYKKGATTNEKLFF	TGCAGTGCTTCTTATAAGAAAGGGGCTACAACTAATGAAAAACTGTTTTTT
-	few	TRBV12-3/TRBV12-4	TRBJ1-6	CASSTESLGSPLHF	TGTGCCAGCAGTACTGAGTCGTTGGGCTCACCCCTCCACTTT
-	medium-sized	TRBV27	TRBJ2-2	CANSGTSLNTGELFF	TGTGCCAACTCCGGGACTTCTCTAAACACCGGGGAGCTGTTTTTT
TRBD1	few	TRBV28	TRBJ1-6	CASTHGQGANNSPLHF	TGTGCCAGCACCCATGGACAGGGCGCGAATAATTCACCCCTCCACTTT
-	-	TRBV20-1	TRBJ2-1	CSARRQMGGHEQFF	TGCAGTGCTAGAAGGCAGATGGGGGGACATGAGCAGTTCTTC
TRBD1	-	TRBV20-1	TRBJ2-7	CSARPTGGISYEQYF	TGCAGTGCTCGACCCACAGGGGGCATCTCCTACGAGCAGTACTTC
TRBD1	-	TRBV6-2/TRBV6-3	TRBJ2-7	CASSYSDRGFAYEQYF	TGTGCCAGCAGTTACTCTGACAGGGGATTCGCCTACGAGCAGTACTTC
-	many	TRBV12-3/TRBV12-4	TRBJ2-3	CASSFRGASTDTQYF	TGTGCCAGCAGTTTCCGGGGAGCGAGCACAGATACGCAGTATTTT